Following are 2 T cell receptor beta chains from one sample sequenced in a study of cytomegalovirus exposure and HLA in healthy donors. The PCR employed 60 Vbeta primers together with 13 Jbeta primers. Sequencing was performed with immunoSEQ multiplex PCR; in TCRdb, only in-frame clones are kept and a portion is missing. The table lists around 100,000 clones, 10% of them singletons. Sequences were obtained from PBMCs. Receptors originate from a man aged 40-55 years in good health and CMV-seropositive.

The gene calls are TRBV5-6 and TRBJ2-5, with a weak D call TRBD2 (5 bases). Judging by the DNA end, TRBJ2-7 fits better; the J call may be wrong. The CDR3 consists of 12 residues. Germline V lookup: CDR1 SGHDT, CDR2 YYEEEE. The CDR3 region is CASAVQDSEQYF. The DNA for the CDR3 is TGTGCCAGCGCCGTCCAGGACTCCGAGCAGTACTTC.

This clone was seen more than once but under ten times. This chain uses TRBV5-6 with TRBJ1-5, with a tentative D call TRBD1 (6 bases). The V end was cut by 3 bases, the J end by 4 bases, with 14 bases between. Germline V gene data show CDR1 as SGHDT and CDR2 as YYEEEE. The CDR3 covers 15 residues. The CDR3 spells CASSWGTSGNQPQHF. In DNA, the CDR3 is TGTGCCAGCAGCTGGGGGACATCAGGGAATCAGCCCCAGCATTTT. Full variable domain (rest looked up from reference TRBV5-6 and TRBJ1-5): DAGVTQSPTHLIKTRGQQVTLRCSPKSGHDTVSWYQQALGQGPQFIFQYYEEEERQRGNFPDRFSGHQFPNYSSELNVNALLLGDSALYLCASSWGTSGNQPQHFGDGTRLSIL.